The 14 T cell receptor beta chains reported below all come from one sample, sequenced in a study of T cells in Graves' hyperthyroidism and ophthalmopathy (dated 2019 in TCRdb). The library was produced with multiplex PCR. Instrument on record: Illumina HiSeq 2000. TCR beta CDR3 regions were amplified from RNA transcripts. The first round of RT-PCR for the TCR CDR3 was performed with the HTBI primer set and the Qiagen OneStep RT-PCR kit. TCRdb reprocessing: public reads trimmed at Q25 with fastp, clones called with MiXCR, in-frame beta chains kept. Each CDR3 protein gets just one entry, which takes the most common genes and DNA from the rows behind it. Within this sample are around 340,000 distinct CDR3 sequences, with roughly 18% of them counted one time only. Together, the top ten hold around 15% of the sample. Source material: blood. These receptors were taken from a woman aged 40 to 50 with Graves' ophthalmopathy.

Ten or more counts support this clonotype. The rearrangement links TRBV12-3 or TRBV12-4 to TRBJ1-1; a possible D gene is TRBD1 (5 bases). This CDR3 region has 13 residues. V lost 2 bases and J lost 9, with 13 bases in between. The DNA for the CDR3 is TGTGCCAGCAGTTTATCAGGGACCCTCCAAGCTTTCTTT. It encodes CASSLSGTLQAFF.

The rearrangement links TRBV6-5 to TRBJ2-3; D unresolved. The CDR3 runs 15 residues. Looked up from germline, CDR1 is MNHEY and CDR2 is SVGAGI. V shed 0 bases and J shed 3 bases, with 10 bases lying between them. In DNA form, the CDR3 reads TGTGCCAGCAGTTACTCGCGCACGGCTACAGATACGCAGTATTTT. It yields the protein CASSYSRTATDTQYF.

This rearrangement joins TRBV18 to TRBJ2-7; 12 bases match TRBD1. The CDR3 contains 16 residues. CDR1 is KGHSH, CDR2 LQKENI, per germline. Germline trimming cut 5 bases from V and 6 bases from J; bases unmatched to any gene: 11. CDR3 sequence reads: CASSTGTGGKIREQYF. In DNA form, the CDR3 reads TGTGCCAGCTCAACGGGGACAGGGGGCAAAATTCGCGAGCAGTACTTC.

This clonotype was detected only a few times. One junction end disagrees with the germline gene, perhaps due to a read error. The genes are TRBV7-8 and TRBJ1-1; D remains unclear. CDR1 and CDR2 from the germline V gene are SGHVS and FQNEAQ. This CDR3 is built from 12 residues. CDR3 loop: CVSSLGRAEAFF. CDR3 nucleotide sequence: TGTGTCAGCAGCTTAGGTAGGGCTGAAGCTTTCTTT.

With regard to this clonotype: Its ends do not fully match the called genes, so a read error is possible. The gene calls are TRBV11-2 and TRBJ1-1, with a tentative D call TRBD1 (5 bases). The CDR3 contains 16 residues. Germline values: CDR1 SGHAT, CDR2 FQNNGV. The CDR3 reads CASSLGRRGRNTGAFF. For the CDR3, the DNA is TGTGCCAGCAGCTTAGGGAGACGGGGGAGGAACACTGGAGCTTTCTTT.

This clonotype came up many times. This chain links TRBV28 with TRBJ1-1; D unclear. Between the trimmed V and J ends, which lost 6 bases and 4 bases, there was a span of 15 bases. The CDR3 has 14 residues. Per germline, CDR1 MDHEN and CDR2 SYDVKM. CDR3 nucleotide sequence: TGTGCCAGCAGCAATGTCATGTCGGGCACTGAAGCTTTCTTT. Protein product: CASSNVMSGTEAFF.

This clonotype was counted ten times or more. V and J are TRBV5-1 and TRBJ2-1, with D perhaps TRBD1 or TRBD2 (5 bases each). Germline V gene lookup returns CDR1 SGHRS and CDR2 YFSETQ. V was shortened by 0 bases and J by 6 bases, with 10 bases between the two germline ends. The CDR3 loop spans 14 amino acids. In DNA form, the CDR3 reads TGCGCCAGCAGCTTGGCCTGGGACCTCAATGAGCAGTTCTTC. It specifies CASSLAWDLNEQFF.

This clonotype was found many times. This chain connects TRBV24-1 to TRBJ1-5; D perhaps matches TRBD1 (5 bases). CDR3 length equals 16 residues. The V end was cut by 2 bases, the J end by 1 base, with 11 bases between. CDR1 and CDR2 from the germline V gene are KGHDR and SFDVKD. The CDR3 bases are TGTGCCACCAGTGATTCGGGCCGGGGGAGCAATCAGCCCCAGCATTTT. Translated: CATSDSGRGSNQPQHF.

Turning to this clonotype: A clone one base away is much larger, so this may be a read error. The conserved phenylalanine or tryptophan normally closing the CDR3 is absent here, so this likely arose from a read error. The CDR3 DNA is TGCGCCAGCAGCCAACGCGGGCTCCCGGCCCACGAGCAGTACCTC. As protein: CASSQRGLPAHEQYL. The chain uses TRBV4-1 and TRBJ2-7; D might be TRBD2 (5 bases). The V gene lost 2 bases and the J gene lost 5 bases, with 16 bases spanning the gap. The germline V gene encodes CDR1 MGHRA and CDR2 YSYEKL. The CDR3 length is 15 residues.

This clonotype was counted at least ten times. This chain joins TRBV19 and TRBJ1-1, with 10 bases fitting TRBD1. CDR1 is LNHDA, CDR2 SQIVND, per germline (reference sequence). This CDR3 is 14 amino acids long. The V gene end was trimmed by 6 bases and the J gene end by 6 bases; junction bases not matched to a gene: 7. The CDR3 sequence is CASRTGTGVAEAFF. CDR3 nucleotide sequence: TGTGCCAGTAGAACCGGGACAGGGGTAGCTGAAGCTTTCTTT.

This clonotype was picked up many times. This sequence joins TRBV7-8 and TRBJ1-5; no clear D. Deletions cut 2 bases from V and 7 bases from J, with 9 bases between. Germline V lookup: CDR1 SGHVS, CDR2 FQNEAQ. This CDR3 contains 13 residues. CDR3 in amino acids: CASSLYRSQPQHF. CDR3 in DNA: TGTGCCAGCAGCTTATATCGGAGCCAGCCCCAGCATTTT.

This clonotype has a count of ten or more. The rearrangement links TRBV7-2 to TRBJ2-3; no clear D gene. The germline gives CDR1 SGHTA, CDR2 FQGNSA. Trimming left V 3 bases short and J 5 bases short, with 3 bases between. This CDR3 is built from 11 residues. CDR3 loop: CASSLKDTQYF. The CDR3 DNA sequence: TGTGCCAGCAGCTTGAAAGATACGCAGTATTTT.

The sample holds many counts of this clonotype. The rearrangement links TRBV3-1 to TRBJ2-7; TRBD2 matches at 9 bases. V dropped 2 bases and J dropped 4; count of bases not matched to a gene: 12. The CDR3 is made up of 17 amino acids. The germline V gene has CDR1 LGHDT and CDR2 YNNKEL (reference sequence). For the CDR3, the DNA is TGTGCCAGCAGCCAAAGGGGGAAGAGCGGGAGGATTTACGAGCAGTACTTC. This sequence encodes CASSQRGKSGRIYEQYF.

This clonotype occurred many times. V usage is TRBV6-5 and J usage is TRBJ2-5, with D maybe TRBD2 (5 bases). The V end was cut by 6 bases, the J end by 2 bases, with 13 bases between. Germline values: CDR1 MNHEY, CDR2 SVGAGI. This CDR3 contains 14 residues. CDR3 sequence reads: CASSYGVEQETQYF. The DNA for the CDR3 is TGTGCCAGCAGCTACGGGGTGGAGCAAGAGACCCAGTACTTC.